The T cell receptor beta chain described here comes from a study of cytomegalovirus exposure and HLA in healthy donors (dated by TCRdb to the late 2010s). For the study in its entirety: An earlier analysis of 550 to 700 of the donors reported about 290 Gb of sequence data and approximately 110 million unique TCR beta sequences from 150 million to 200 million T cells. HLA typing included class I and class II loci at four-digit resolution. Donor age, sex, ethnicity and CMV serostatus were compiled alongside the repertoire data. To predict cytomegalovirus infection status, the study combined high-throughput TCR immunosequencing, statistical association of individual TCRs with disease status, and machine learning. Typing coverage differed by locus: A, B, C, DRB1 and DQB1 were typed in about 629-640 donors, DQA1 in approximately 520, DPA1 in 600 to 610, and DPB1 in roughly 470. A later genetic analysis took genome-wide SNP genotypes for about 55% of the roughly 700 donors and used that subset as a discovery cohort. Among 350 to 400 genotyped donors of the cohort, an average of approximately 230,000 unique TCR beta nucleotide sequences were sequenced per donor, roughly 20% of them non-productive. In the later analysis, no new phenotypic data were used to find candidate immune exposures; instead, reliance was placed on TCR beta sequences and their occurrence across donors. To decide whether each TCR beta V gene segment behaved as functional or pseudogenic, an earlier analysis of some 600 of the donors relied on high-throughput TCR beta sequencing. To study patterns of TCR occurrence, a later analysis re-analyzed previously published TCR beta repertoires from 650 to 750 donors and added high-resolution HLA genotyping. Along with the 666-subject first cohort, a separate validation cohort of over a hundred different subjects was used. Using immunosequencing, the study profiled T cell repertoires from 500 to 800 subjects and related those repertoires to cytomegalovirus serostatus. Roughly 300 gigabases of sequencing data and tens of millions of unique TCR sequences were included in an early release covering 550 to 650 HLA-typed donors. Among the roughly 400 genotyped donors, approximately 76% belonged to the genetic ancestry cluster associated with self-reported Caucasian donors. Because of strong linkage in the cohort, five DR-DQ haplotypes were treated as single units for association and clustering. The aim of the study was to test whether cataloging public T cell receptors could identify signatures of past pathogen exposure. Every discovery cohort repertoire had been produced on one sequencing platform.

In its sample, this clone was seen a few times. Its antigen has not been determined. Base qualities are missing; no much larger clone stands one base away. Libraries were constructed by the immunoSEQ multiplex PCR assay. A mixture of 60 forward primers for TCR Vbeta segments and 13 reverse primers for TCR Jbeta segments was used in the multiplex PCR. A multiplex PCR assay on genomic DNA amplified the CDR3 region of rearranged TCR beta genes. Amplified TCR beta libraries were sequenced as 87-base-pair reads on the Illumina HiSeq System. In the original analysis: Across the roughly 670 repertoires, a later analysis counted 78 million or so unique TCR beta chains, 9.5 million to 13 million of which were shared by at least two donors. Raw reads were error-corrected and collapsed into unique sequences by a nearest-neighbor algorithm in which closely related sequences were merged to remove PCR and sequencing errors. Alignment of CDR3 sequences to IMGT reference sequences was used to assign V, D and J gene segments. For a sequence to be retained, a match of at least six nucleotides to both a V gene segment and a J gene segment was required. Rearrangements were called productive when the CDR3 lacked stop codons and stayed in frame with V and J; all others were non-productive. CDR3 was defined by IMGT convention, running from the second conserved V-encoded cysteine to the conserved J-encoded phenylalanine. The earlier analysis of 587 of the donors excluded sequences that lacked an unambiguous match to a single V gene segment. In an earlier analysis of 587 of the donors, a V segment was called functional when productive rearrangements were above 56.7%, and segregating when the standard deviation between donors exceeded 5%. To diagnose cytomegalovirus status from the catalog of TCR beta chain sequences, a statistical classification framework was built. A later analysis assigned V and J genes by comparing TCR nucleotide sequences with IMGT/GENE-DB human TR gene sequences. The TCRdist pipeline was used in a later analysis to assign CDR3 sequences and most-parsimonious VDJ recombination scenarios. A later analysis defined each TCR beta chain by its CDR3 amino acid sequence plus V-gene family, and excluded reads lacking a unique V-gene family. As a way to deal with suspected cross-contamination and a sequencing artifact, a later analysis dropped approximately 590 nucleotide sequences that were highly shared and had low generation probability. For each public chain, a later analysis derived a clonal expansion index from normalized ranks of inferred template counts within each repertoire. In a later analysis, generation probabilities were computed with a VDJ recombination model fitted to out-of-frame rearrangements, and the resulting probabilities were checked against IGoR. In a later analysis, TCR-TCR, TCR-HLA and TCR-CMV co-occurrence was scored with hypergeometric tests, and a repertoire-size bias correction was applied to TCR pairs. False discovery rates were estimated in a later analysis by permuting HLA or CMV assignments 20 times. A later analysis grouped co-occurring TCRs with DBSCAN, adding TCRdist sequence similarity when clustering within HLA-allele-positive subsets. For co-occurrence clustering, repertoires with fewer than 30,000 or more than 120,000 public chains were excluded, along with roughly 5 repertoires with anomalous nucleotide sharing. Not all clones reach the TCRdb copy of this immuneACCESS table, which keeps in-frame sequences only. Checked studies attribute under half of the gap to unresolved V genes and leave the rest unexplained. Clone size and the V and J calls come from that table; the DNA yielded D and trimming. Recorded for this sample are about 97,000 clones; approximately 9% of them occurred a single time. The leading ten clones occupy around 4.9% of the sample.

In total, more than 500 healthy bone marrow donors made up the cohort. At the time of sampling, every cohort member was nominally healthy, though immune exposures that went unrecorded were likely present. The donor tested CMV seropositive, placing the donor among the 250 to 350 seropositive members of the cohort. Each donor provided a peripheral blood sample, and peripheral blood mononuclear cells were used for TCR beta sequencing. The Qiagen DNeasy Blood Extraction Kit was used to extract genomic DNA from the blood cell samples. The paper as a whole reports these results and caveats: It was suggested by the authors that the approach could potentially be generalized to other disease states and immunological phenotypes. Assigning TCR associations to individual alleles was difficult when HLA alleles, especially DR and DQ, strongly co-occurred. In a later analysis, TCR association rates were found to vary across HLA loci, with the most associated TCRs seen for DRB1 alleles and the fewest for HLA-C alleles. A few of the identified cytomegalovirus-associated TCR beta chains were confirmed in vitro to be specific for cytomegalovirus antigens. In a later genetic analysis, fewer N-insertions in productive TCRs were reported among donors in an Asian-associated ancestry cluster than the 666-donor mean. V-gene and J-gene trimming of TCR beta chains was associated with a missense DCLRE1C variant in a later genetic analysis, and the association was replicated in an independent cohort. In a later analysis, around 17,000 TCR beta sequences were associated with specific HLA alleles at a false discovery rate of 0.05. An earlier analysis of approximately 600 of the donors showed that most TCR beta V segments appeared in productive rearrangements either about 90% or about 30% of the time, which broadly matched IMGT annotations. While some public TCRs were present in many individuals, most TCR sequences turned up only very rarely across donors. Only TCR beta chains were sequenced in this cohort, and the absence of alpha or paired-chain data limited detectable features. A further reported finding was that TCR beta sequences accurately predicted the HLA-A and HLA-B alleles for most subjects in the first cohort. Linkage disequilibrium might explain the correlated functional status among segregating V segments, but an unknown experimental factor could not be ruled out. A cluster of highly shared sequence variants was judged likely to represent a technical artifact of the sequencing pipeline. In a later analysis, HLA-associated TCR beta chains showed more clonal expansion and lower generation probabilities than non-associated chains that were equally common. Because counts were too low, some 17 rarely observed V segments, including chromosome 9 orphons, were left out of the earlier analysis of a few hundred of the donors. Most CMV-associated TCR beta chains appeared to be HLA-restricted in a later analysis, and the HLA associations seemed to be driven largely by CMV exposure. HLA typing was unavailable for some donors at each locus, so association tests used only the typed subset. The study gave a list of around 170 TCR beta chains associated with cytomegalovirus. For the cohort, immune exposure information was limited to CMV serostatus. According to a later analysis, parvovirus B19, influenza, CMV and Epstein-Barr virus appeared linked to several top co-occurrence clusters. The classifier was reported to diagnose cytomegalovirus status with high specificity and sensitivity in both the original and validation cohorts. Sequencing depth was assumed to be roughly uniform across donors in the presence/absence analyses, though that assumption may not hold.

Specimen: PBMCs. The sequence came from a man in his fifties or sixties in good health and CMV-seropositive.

The CDR3 reads as follows: CASSAVWTRSDGTDTQYF. The bases read TGTGCCAGCAGCGCAGTGTGGACTAGGAGCGATGGGACAGATACGCAGTATTTT. The sequence joins TRBV9 to TRBJ2-3; 7 junctional bases match TRBD2. As encoded in the germline V gene, CDR1 is SGDLS while CDR2 is YYNGEE. The germline V and J ends show losses of 3 bases and 3 bases respectively, and no gene match explains 16 bases of the junction. The CDR3 spans 18 residues, from the cysteine through the phenylalanine. The CDR3 DNA has 54 bases and is translated from base 1.